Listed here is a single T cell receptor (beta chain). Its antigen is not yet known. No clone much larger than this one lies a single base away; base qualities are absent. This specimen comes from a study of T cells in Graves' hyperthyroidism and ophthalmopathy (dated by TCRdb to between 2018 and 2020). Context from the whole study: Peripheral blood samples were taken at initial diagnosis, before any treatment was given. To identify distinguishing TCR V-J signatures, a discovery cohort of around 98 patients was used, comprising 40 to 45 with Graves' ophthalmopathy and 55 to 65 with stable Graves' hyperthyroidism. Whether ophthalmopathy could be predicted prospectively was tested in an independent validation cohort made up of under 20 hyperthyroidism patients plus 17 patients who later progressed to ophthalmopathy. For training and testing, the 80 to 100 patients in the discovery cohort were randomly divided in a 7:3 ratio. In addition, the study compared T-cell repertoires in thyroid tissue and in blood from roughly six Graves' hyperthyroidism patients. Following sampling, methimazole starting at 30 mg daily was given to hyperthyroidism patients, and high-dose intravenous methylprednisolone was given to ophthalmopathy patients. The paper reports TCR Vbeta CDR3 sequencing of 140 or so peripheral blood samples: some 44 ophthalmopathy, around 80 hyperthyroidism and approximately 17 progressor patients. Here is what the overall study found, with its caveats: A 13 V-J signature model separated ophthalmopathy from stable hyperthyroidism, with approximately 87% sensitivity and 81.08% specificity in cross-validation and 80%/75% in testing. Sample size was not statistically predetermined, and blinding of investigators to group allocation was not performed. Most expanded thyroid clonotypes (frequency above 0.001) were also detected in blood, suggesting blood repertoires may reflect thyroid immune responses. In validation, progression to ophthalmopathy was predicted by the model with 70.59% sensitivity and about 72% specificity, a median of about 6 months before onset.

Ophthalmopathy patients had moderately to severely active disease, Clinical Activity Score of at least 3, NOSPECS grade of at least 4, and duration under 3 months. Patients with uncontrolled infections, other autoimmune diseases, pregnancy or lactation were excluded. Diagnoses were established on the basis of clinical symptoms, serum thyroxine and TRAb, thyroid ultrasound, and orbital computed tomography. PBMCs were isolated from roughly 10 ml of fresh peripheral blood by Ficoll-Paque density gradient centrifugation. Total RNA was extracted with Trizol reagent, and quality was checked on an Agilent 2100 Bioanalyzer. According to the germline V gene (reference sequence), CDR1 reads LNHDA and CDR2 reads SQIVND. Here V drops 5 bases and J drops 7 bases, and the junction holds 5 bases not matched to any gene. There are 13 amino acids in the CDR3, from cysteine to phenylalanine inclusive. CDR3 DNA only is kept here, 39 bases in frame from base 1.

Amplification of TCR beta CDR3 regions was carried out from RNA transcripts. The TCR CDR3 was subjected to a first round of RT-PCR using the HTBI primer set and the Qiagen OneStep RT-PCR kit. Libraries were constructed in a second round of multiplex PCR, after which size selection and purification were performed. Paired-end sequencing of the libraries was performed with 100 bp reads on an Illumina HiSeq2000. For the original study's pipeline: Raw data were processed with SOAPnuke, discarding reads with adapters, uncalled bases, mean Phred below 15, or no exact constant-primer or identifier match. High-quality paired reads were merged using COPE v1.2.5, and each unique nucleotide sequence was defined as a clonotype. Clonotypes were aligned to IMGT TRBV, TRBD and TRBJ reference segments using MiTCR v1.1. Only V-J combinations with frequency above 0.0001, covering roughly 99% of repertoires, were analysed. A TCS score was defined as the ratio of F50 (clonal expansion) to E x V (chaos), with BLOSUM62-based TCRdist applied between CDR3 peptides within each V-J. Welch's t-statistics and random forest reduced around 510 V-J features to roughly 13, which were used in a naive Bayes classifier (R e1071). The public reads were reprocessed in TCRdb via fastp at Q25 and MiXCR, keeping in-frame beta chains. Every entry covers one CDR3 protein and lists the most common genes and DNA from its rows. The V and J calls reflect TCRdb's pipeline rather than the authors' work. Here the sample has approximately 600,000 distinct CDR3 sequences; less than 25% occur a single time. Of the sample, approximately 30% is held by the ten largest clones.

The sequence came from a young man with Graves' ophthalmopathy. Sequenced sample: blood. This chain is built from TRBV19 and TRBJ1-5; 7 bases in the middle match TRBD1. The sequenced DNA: TGTGCCAGTAGTCCGGACAGGAAGCAGCCCCAGCATTTT. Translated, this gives CASSPDRKQPQHF.